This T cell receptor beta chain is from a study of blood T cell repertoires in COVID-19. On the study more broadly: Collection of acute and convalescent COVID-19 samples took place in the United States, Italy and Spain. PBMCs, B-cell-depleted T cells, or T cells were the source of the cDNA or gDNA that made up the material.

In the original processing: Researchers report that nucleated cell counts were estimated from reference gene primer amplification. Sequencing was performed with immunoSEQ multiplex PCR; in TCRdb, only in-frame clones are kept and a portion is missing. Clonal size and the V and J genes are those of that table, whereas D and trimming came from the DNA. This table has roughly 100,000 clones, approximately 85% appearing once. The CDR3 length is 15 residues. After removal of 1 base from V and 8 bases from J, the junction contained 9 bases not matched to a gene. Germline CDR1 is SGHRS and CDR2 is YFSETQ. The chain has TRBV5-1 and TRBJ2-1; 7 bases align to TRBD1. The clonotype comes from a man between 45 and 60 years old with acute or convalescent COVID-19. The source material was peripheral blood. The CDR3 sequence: CASSLISTGRDEQFF. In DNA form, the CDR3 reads TGCGCCAGCAGCTTGATTTCGACAGGGAGAGATGAGCAGTTCTTC.